These 6 T cell receptor beta chains originate from one sample sequenced in a study of human T cells and chemical hapten exposure. The time point: pre-sensitization, week 0. Treatment here: therapeutic diphenylcyclopropenone sensitization with weekly scalp DPC. TCRdb processed the RACE reads anew with MiXCR; each CDR3 protein has one entry. This sample has 87,000 or so distinct CDR3 sequences, with roughly a tenth found just once. This sample comprised whole blood, obtained in connection with sensitization to the hapten diphenylcyclopropenone (DPC). The receptor set was obtained from a woman in her thirties or forties with alopecia areata. Some clones in this sample may be carry-over from other donors' samples.

V gene TRBV5-6 combines with J gene TRBJ2-5; 14 bases fit TRBD2. The germline gives CDR1 SGHDT, CDR2 YYEEEE. There are 18 residues in the CDR3. Unmatched junction bases numbered 12, after V lost 4 bases and J lost 4 bases. Here the CDR3 DNA reads TGTGCCAGCAGCCTGGCCCGACTAGCGGGGGGGCCCGGAGAGACCCAGTACTTC. Protein sequence: CASSLARLAGGPGETQYF. The variable domain in full, with the rest retrieved from reference TRBV5-6 and TRBJ2-5, is DAGVTQSPTHLIKTRGQQVTLRCSPKSGHDTVSWYQQALGQGPQFIFQYYEEEERQRGNFPDRFSGHQFPNYSSELNVNALLLGDSALYLCASSLARLAGGPGETQYFGPGTRLLVL.

This clonotype was recorded at least ten times. The V gene is TRBV19, the J gene TRBJ2-7; perhaps TRBD1 as D (6 bases). With 3 bases removed from V and 4 bases from J, the gap between germline ends came to 13 bases. Germline assignment: CDR1 LNHDA and CDR2 SQIVND (reference sequence). This CDR3 has 14 amino acids. CDR3 sequence reads: CASSIRGPHYEQYF. CDR3 coding DNA: TGTGCCAGTAGTATCAGGGGCCCCCATTACGAGCAGTACTTC.

This clonotype came up many times. The chain uses TRBV12-3 or TRBV12-4 and TRBJ1-6; D remains ambiguous. The CDR3 covers 15 residues. Between the trimmed V and J ends, which lost 6 bases and 2 bases, there was a span of 11 bases. The CDR3 is CASSHTATYNSPLHF. In DNA, the CDR3 is TGTGCCAGCAGCCACACCGCCACCTATAATTCACCCCTCCACTTT.

This clonotype was seen only a few times. The chain employs TRBV7-3 and TRBJ1-6; 7 nucleotides align to TRBD1. The trim removed 5 bases at V and 6 bases at J, leaving 7 bases unmatched. The CDR3 runs 15 residues. Germline lookup yields CDR1 SGHTA and CDR2 FQGTGA. CDR3 protein: CASSVRDRSNSPLHF. Here the CDR3 DNA reads TGTGCCAGCAGCGTCCGGGACAGAAGTAATTCACCCCTCCACTTT.

The chain couples TRBV28 to TRBJ2-2; D is possibly TRBD1 or TRBD2 (5 bases each). Trimming pared 3 bases from V and 3 bases from J, leaving 11 bases between. Per germline, CDR1 MDHEN and CDR2 SYDVKM. The CDR3 has 15 amino acids. The chain's CDR3 is CASSLGPYHTGELFF. CDR3 DNA: TGTGCCAGCAGTTTGGGACCTTATCACACCGGGGAGCTGTTTTTT.

This clonotype was seen a few times. V gene TRBV11-2 combines with J gene TRBJ2-2; D remains unclear. Trimming took off 1 base at V and 8 bases at J, with 8 bases between the two ends. Germline CDR1 and CDR2: SGHAT and FQNNGV. The CDR3 is 13 residues long. The CDR3, as DNA: TGTGCCAGCAGCTTAGTGACCCCAGGGGAGCTGTTTTTT. Translation gives CASSLVTPGELFF.